This T cell receptor beta chain was captured by sequencing in a study of T-cell reconstitution after alpha-beta-depleted transplantation in children. Unique molecular identifiers were incorporated during preparation of the TCRbeta library. TCRdb used MiXCR to reprocess the PCR reads, holding one entry per CDR3 protein. Of almost 400,000 distinct CDR3 sequences in the sample, roughly 20% were seen once. This clonotype was seen repeatedly, ten times or more. The sequencing here drew on PBMCs from the stem cell graft donor, taken from the stem cell graft. The origin of this receptor is a human donor who donated a stem cell graft to a child with acute myeloid leukemia.

The CDR3 DNA sequence: TGCAGCGGCCCCCGTCGCGGGACTAGCGGATACAATGAGCAGTTCTTC. It encodes CSGPRRGTSGYNEQFF. This chain uses TRBV29-1 with TRBJ2-1, with 11 bases fitting TRBD2. The germline V gene has CDR1 SQVTM and CDR2 ANQGSEA. The length of the CDR3 is 16 residues. Trimming at V came to 7 bases and at J to 4 bases, leaving 12 bases not matched to a gene.